This T cell receptor (beta chain) was observed in a study of response to subunit inactivated influenza vaccine. The study, taken as a whole, reports: Only a handful of new T cells, the authors suggested, are recruited with each seasonal influenza vaccination.

One entry per CDR3 protein results from TCRdb running MiXCR on the RT-PCR reads. This sample yields roughly 570,000 distinct CDR3 sequences, of which over 10% are seen a single time; over 10% belongs to the top ten. This clonotype was counted between two and nine times. The antigen remains undetermined. V was pared by 5 bases and J by 4 bases, with 15 bases between. The CDR3 sequence is 15 residues long. Germline CDR1 reads SGHTA; CDR2 reads FQGNSA. The receptor's source is a man aged 50 to 60 who received an inactivated influenza vaccine. The starting material was PBMCs from blood, obtained 45 days after vaccination. This sequence joins TRBV7-2 and TRBJ1-5, with D possibly matching TRBD1 (5 bases). CDR3 nucleotide sequence: TGTGCCAGCAGCCCGCTGGGGACGTTGAATCAGCCCCAGCATTTT. Its protein product is CASSPLGTLNQPQHF.